This record concerns one T cell receptor (beta chain) sequence. The data originate from a study of control samples from healthy donors and cancer patients. Trimming removed 2 bases at V and 0 bases at J, with 14 bases between. The length of the CDR3 is 17 residues. Germline loops: CDR1 SGDLS, CDR2 YYNGEE. TCRdb's table, derived via immunoSEQ multiplex PCR, lists solely in-frame clones and lacks some. The repertoire includes approximately 82,000 clones, around 94% of them detected once, and less than 6% sits in the top ten. The chain uses TRBV9 and TRBJ1-4; D uncertain. This clonotype originated in a woman aged 18 to 35 in good health. Sequencing was carried out using blood. The CDR3 bases are TGTGCCAGCAGCGTGCAGGCGGGGAATCCAACTAATGAAAAACTGTTTTTT. It is translated as CASSVQAGNPTNEKLFF.